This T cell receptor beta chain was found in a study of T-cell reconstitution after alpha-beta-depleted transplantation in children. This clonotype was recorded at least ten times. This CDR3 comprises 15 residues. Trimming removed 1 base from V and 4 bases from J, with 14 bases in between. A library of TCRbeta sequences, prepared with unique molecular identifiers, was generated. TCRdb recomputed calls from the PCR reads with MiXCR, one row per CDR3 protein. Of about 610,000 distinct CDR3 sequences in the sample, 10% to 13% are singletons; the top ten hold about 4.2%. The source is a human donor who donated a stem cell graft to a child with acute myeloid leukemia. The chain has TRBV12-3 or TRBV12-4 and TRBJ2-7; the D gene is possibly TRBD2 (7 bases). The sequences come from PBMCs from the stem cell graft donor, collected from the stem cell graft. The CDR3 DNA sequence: TGTGCCAGCAGTTTAGAGGGCGGGGGCGGTTACGAGCAGTACTTC. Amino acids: CASSLEGGGGYEQYF.